A single T cell receptor beta chain is shown here with its context. Its antigen is not yet known. Base qualities are not provided; no much larger clone lies one nucleotide away. From the cysteine up to the phenylalanine, the CDR3 has a length of 12 residues. Only the CDR3 region is kept as DNA, spanning 36 bases read in frame from base 1. V sheds 0 bases and J sheds 9 bases, leaving 3 bases between their ends. CDR1 and CDR2 are drawn from the germline V gene: MNHEY, SVGAGI. The ViraFEST assay stimulated PBMC with viral peptide pools and then used TCR sequencing to identify antigen-specific CD4+ T cell clonotypes by expansion. After less than 13 days of culture, CD4+ T cells were isolated with the EasySep CD4+ T cell isolation kit. None of the healthy vaccine recipients had a prior SARS-CoV-2 infection, which was confirmed by nucleocapsid antibody tests that came back negative both before and after vaccination. Approximately 2 million PBMC per well were cultured with approximately 10 ug/ml peptides in IMDM containing roughly 5% human AB serum, approximately 9.1 IU/ml IL-2 and gentamicin. On days 3 and 7, half of the culture medium was replaced with fresh IL-2-containing medium. Each peptide stimulation condition was cultured in triplicate wells unless otherwise noted. Using Ficoll-Paque Plus gradient centrifugation, PBMC were separated from whole blood and then either used fresh or cryopreserved at -140C. The spike proteins of SARS-CoV-2 and of the common cold coronaviruses HCoV-NL63, HCoV-OC43 and HCoV-229E were spanned by overlapping peptide pools. The QIAamp micro DNA kit was used to extract genomic DNA from the cultured CD4+ T cells.

The receptor library was made with the immunoSEQ multiplex PCR assay. TCR beta CDR3 sequencing was performed on DNA from the cultured, isolated CD4+ T cells. The study's own analysis went as follows. Non-productive TCR sequences were discarded, and reads were trimmed to the CDR3 region, with only CDR3s of 7 or more amino acids retained. Antigen-specific clonotypes were identified with the MANAFEST web app by comparing expansion in peptide wells against reference cultures. To count as positive, a clone had to show expansion at FDR<0.05 compared with the reference and with all other wells, an odds ratio above 5, and a frequency above 0.1% in two replicate wells. Clonotypes significantly expanded in SARS-CoV-2 spike wells and in at least one common cold coronavirus spike condition were defined as cross-reactive. Levenshtein distance calculated with the stringdist R package was used to assess CDR3 similarity, and unrooted trees were constructed with ape in R 3.6.1. In TCRdb, the immuneACCESS table is reduced to in-frame sequences with V and J assigned. These tables do not hold every clone; where another copy was compared, an unresolved V gene accounts for under half, and the others remain unexplained. The V and J calls and clone size come from that table; D and trimming were worked out from the DNA. The sample has roughly 50,000 clones on record, over 80% of them singletons. Together, the top ten hold 2.4% of the sample.

The source of the sample is a study of vaccination effects on CD4 cells after COVID-19 (dated 2022 in TCRdb). Regarding the study in general: Two doses of either the BNT162b2 or the mRNA-1273 mRNA SARS-CoV-2 vaccine were administered to participants. In both COVID-19 convalescent patients and infection-naive vaccine recipients, the study compared SARS-CoV-2 spike-specific CD4+ TCR repertoires from before mRNA vaccination with those from after it. Altogether, over 9 COVID-19 convalescent patients and a few SARS-CoV-2-naive healthy vaccine recipients made up the full study. In the study, cultures from other donors were sequenced using the Oncomine TCR Beta short-read assay on an Illumina iSeq 100.

The investigation overall reported the following: At late post-vaccination timepoints, both infection-induced and vaccine-induced clones showed marked clonal contraction, consistent with waning T cell responses. Limitations of the study were the small number of convalescent patients and the absence of early post-infection timepoints. Among healthy vaccine recipients, nearly all vaccine-induced clones were SARS-CoV-2 mono-reactive, and just 1 of 255 was cross-reactive with common cold coronaviruses.

The sequencing here drew on CD4+ T cells from PBMCs cultured with HCoV-229E spike peptides, taken before COVID-19 vaccination. Read against the paper, the sample's cell subset or site label means: HCoV-229E spike overlapping peptide pool stimulation. The sequence links TRBV6-5 to TRBJ1-6; the D segment cannot be called with confidence. This receptor was obtained from a human donor who received a COVID-19 vaccine. CDR3 region: CASSYSRSPLHF. At the DNA level, the sequence is TGTGCCAGCAGTTACTCGCGTTCACCCCTCCACTTT.